This paragraph reports one T cell receptor (beta chain). This record belongs to a study of cytomegalovirus exposure and HLA in healthy donors. The CDR3 has 15 amino acids. CDR1 and CDR2 from the germline V gene are MNHNY and SVGAGI (reference sequence). The V gene lost 2 bases and the J gene lost 1 base, with 10 bases spanning the gap. The primer mix had 60 Vbeta and 13 Jbeta primers. Libraries were prepared by immunoSEQ multiplex PCR; TCRdb keeps only in-frame clonotypes and omits some of them. The sample has 200,000 or so clones, roughly 80% seen once; the top ten hold over 2%. The J gene is TRBJ2-3, the V gene TRBV6-6; a weak D match, TRBD1 (6 bases). The TCR comes from a woman aged 25 to 39 in good health and CMV-seropositive. Material for sequencing was PBMCs. CDR3 sequence: CASSYQGSRTDTQYF. The CDR3 DNA sequence: TGTGCCAGCAGTTACCAGGGGTCACGCACAGATACGCAGTATTTT.